One T cell receptor (beta chain) is described in this entry. These data originate in a study of OX40 agonist ivuxolimab in advanced cancers. TCRdb's table, derived via immunoSEQ multiplex PCR, lists solely in-frame clones and lacks some. The sample yields about 40,000 clones, more than 80% seen once. The V end lost 7 bases, the J end lost 1 base, and 19 bases lay between the germline ends. Germline lookup yields CDR1 LNHDA and CDR2 SQIVND (reference sequence). CDR3 length: 17 residues. Sequenced material: CD4+ or CD8+ T cells sorted from blood, taken in a trial of the OX40 agonist ivuxolimab. J is TRBJ2-2 and V is TRBV19; possibly TRBD1 for D (6 bases). The clonotype originates from an adult with an advanced solid tumor such as melanoma, head and neck, liver or kidney cancer. The CDR3 DNA follows: TGTGCCAGTACTCCAGACAGGCGACTCTTGAACACCGGGGAGCTGTTTTTT. Amino acid sequence: CASTPDRRLLNTGELFF.